This is a list of T cell receptor beta chains from one sample in a study of blood T cell repertoires in COVID-19. This table comes from immunoSEQ multiplex PCR, and its TCRdb copy is limited to in-frame clones, with some not included. Of tens of thousands of clones in the sample, approximately 88% were seen once. The specimen was peripheral blood. All receptors derive from a human donor in a cohort sampled during active COVID-19. Both conserved end residues are part of each CDR3. Each record gives: clone size, D gene, J gene, V gene, CDR3 DNA, CDR3 protein. The D gene is left open where the match is weak. Part of the rows lack a size; the others show once, few, many or a class for expanded clones.

size: NA
D: NA
J: TRBJ2-5
V: TRBV10-1
DNA: TGCGCCACCACCAATAGGGGGTACCGAGAGACCCAGTACTTC
CDR3: CATTNRGYRETQYF

size: NA
D: TRBD1
J: TRBJ2-7
V: TRBV4-1
DNA: TGCGCCAGCAGCCAACCCAAGGACAGGTCCTACGAGCAGTACTTC
CDR3: CASSQPKDRSYEQYF

size: NA
D: TRBD1
J: TRBJ1-3
V: TRBV29-1
DNA: TGCAGCGTAGGGGGACAGGACTCTGGAAACACCATATATTTT
CDR3: CSVGGQDSGNTIYF

size: once
D: NA
J: TRBJ2-1
V: TRBV5-1
DNA: TGCGCCAGCAGCGTGGACAGCCTTCGTCGAAATGAGCAGTTCTTC
CDR3: CASSVDSLRRNEQFF

size: once
D: NA
J: TRBJ1-3
V: TRBV5-5
DNA: TGTGCCAGCAGCTTGCGGGATCCCGGCGCAAATTTCTTCGGAAACACCATATATTTT
CDR3: CASSLRDPGANFFGNTIYF

size: NA
D: TRBD2
J: TRBJ2-3
V: TRBV18
DNA: TGTGCCAGCTCACCACCATCACTAGCGGGGGGGCCGGGCACAGATACGCAGTATTTT
CDR3: CASSPPSLAGGPGTDTQYF

size: once
D: NA
J: TRBJ1-2
V: TRBV12-3/TRBV12-4
DNA: TGTGCCAGCAGTTCGCCGGGTTCGGTCTACACCTTC
CDR3: CASSSPGSVYTF

size: few
D: TRBD1
J: TRBJ1-5
V: TRBV28
DNA: TGTGCCAGCAGGCCTATGCAGGGGGGTTGGAATCAGCCCCAGCATTTT
CDR3: CASRPMQGGWNQPQHF

size: NA
D: TRBD2
J: TRBJ2-7
V: TRBV6-5
DNA: TGTGCCAGCAGTTACCAGAGTGCGGGAGCGGGCGAGCAGTACTTC
CDR3: CASSYQSAGAGEQYF

size: NA
D: NA
J: TRBJ2-4
V: TRBV4-1
DNA: TGCGCCAGCAGCCAAACAGGGATTGCGGCCAAAAACATTCAGTACTTC
CDR3: CASSQTGIAAKNIQYF

size: once
D: NA
J: TRBJ1-4
V: TRBV6-6
DNA: TGTGCCAGCAGTCACCTCCCCGGGACAACTAATGAAAAACTGTTTTTT
CDR3: CASSHLPGTTNEKLFF

size: NA
D: TRBD2
J: TRBJ2-1
V: TRBV4-3
DNA: TGCGCCAGCAGCCCACGACTAGCGGGTAATGAGCAGTTCTTC
CDR3: CASSPRLAGNEQFF

size: NA
D: TRBD2
J: TRBJ2-1
V: TRBV4-3
DNA: TGCGCCAGCAGCCAAGATGCCAGCGGGAGCTCCTACAATGAGCAGTTCTTC
CDR3: CASSQDASGSSYNEQFF

size: NA
D: NA
J: TRBJ1-1
V: TRBV18
DNA: TGTGCCAGCTCACGTTCCGACAGAATGAACACTGAAGCTTTCTTT
CDR3: CASSRSDRMNTEAFF

size: NA
D: NA
J: TRBJ1-2
V: TRBV28
DNA: TGTGCCAGCAGTCCATCCAGGGGATTAGATAACTATGGCTACACCTTC
CDR3: CASSPSRGLDNYGYTF

size: once
D: TRBD2
J: TRBJ2-7
V: TRBV2
DNA: TGTGCCAGCAGTGATTTAGGGACTAGCGGAGGTTACGAGCAGTACTTC
CDR3: CASSDLGTSGGYEQYF

size: NA
D: TRBD2
J: TRBJ2-1
V: TRBV12-3/TRBV12-4
DNA: TGTGCCAGCAGTTTAGAGGGACTAGATGAGCAGTTCTTC
CDR3: CASSLEGLDEQFF

size: NA
D: NA
J: TRBJ2-2
V: TRBV7-8
DNA: TGTGCCAGCAGCTTATACACGGGGACCGGGGAGCTGTTTTTT
CDR3: CASSLYTGTGELFF

size: NA
D: TRBD1
J: TRBJ2-5
V: TRBV2
DNA: TGTGCCAGCCAGGGGGAAGCACGGGGGACCCAGTACTTC
CDR3: CASQGEARGTQYF

size: NA
D: TRBD1
J: TRBJ2-7
V: TRBV2
DNA: TGTGCCAGCAGGACAGGGCTTTACGAGCAGTACTTC
CDR3: CASRTGLYEQYF

size: once
D: TRBD2
J: TRBJ2-3
V: TRBV10-3
DNA: TGTGCCATCATGTCTAGCGGGGATACGCAGTATTTT
CDR3: CAIMSSGDTQYF

size: NA
D: NA
J: TRBJ1-5
V: TRBV28
DNA: TGTGCCAGCAGTAAAGCGGTCAAGGGAAATAGCAATCAGCCCCAGCATTTT
CDR3: CASSKAVKGNSNQPQHF

size: NA
D: NA
J: TRBJ1-1
V: TRBV11-1
DNA: TGTGCCAGCAGCCCGACAGGTATGAACACTGAAGCTTTCTTT
CDR3: CASSPTGMNTEAFF

size: NA
D: NA
J: TRBJ2-5
V: TRBV30
DNA: TGTGCCTGGAGCAGCGCAGAGACCCAGTACTTC
CDR3: CAWSSAETQYF

size: NA
D: NA
J: TRBJ2-3
V: TRBV5-1
DNA: TGCGCCAGCAGCTTGCCGGAGGGGGCTCCAGATACGCAGTATTTT
CDR3: CASSLPEGAPDTQYF

size: NA
D: TRBD1
J: TRBJ1-4
V: TRBV27
DNA: TGTGCCAGCAGTTTCCAGGGGGCAACTAATGAAAAACTGTTTTTT
CDR3: CASSFQGATNEKLFF

size: NA
D: NA
J: TRBJ2-1
V: TRBV5-1
DNA: TGCGCCAGCAGGGCCATTCCTAGCGAGAACAATGAGCAGTTCTTC
CDR3: CASRAIPSENNEQFF

size: NA
D: NA
J: TRBJ2-7
V: TRBV6-5
DNA: TGTGCCAGCAGTTACTCGACAGGCGCCTACGAGCAGTACTTC
CDR3: CASSYSTGAYEQYF

size: NA
D: TRBD1
J: TRBJ2-7
V: TRBV6-2/TRBV6-3
DNA: TGTGCCAGCAGCCTTACAGGGGAGTCCTACGAGCAGTACTTC
CDR3: CASSLTGESYEQYF

size: NA
D: NA
J: TRBJ2-5
V: TRBV7-7
DNA: TGTGCCAGCAGCCCGGACAGACAAGAGACCCAGTACTTC
CDR3: CASSPDRQETQYF

size: NA
D: NA
J: TRBJ1-2
V: TRBV9
DNA: TGTGCCAGCAGCGGGAAAGAGGCGGTAGGGGACTATGGCTACACCTTC
CDR3: CASSGKEAVGDYGYTF

size: NA
D: NA
J: TRBJ1-1
V: TRBV9
DNA: TGTGCCAGCAGCGAGGGGGTGGGGGCAGGTACTGAAGCTTTCTTT
CDR3: CASSEGVGAGTEAFF

size: NA
D: TRBD1
J: TRBJ1-5
V: TRBV6-5
DNA: TGTGCCAGCAGTTCCGGGACAGGGGGTCCTTGGCAGCCCCAGCATTTT
CDR3: CASSSGTGGPWQPQHF

size: NA
D: NA
J: TRBJ1-5
V: TRBV27
DNA: TGTGCCAGCCGTGACAGAGATAGCAATCAGCCCCAGCATTTT
CDR3: CASRDRDSNQPQHF

size: NA
D: NA
J: TRBJ2-3
V: TRBV6-5
DNA: TGTGCCAGCAGTTACGCAGGGTTGGATACGCAGTATTTT
CDR3: CASSYAGLDTQYF

size: NA
D: NA
J: TRBJ1-1
V: TRBV19
DNA: TGTGCCAGTAGTACGGACAGATTCACTGAAGCTTTCTTT
CDR3: CASSTDRFTEAFF

size: NA
D: TRBD1
J: TRBJ2-1
V: TRBV7-2
DNA: TGTGCCAGCAGCGACGGGACAGGCTACAATGAGCAGTTCTTC
CDR3: CASSDGTGYNEQFF

size: NA
D: NA
J: TRBJ2-1
V: TRBV7-9
DNA: TGTGCCAGCAGCCTCTTAACAAACAATGAGCAGTTCTTC
CDR3: CASSLLTNNEQFF

size: once
D: NA
J: TRBJ1-5
V: TRBV18
DNA: TGTGCCAGCTCAGGAGGAGCCCGCAATCAGCCCCAGCATTTT
CDR3: CASSGGARNQPQHF

size: NA
D: NA
J: TRBJ1-6
V: TRBV27
DNA: TGTGCCAGCAGTTTAGGAGACAGGAATAATTCACCCCTCCACTTT
CDR3: CASSLGDRNNSPLHF

size: NA
D: TRBD2
J: TRBJ2-5
V: TRBV3-1/TRBV3-2
DNA: TGTGCCAGCAGCCCCCCAGCGGGGAGACAGACCCAGTACTTC
CDR3: CASSPPAGRQTQYF

size: NA
D: TRBD1
J: TRBJ2-5
V: TRBV28
DNA: TGTGCCAGCAGTTTTTACAGGGGGAAAAAAGAGACCCAGTACTTC
CDR3: CASSFYRGKKETQYF

size: NA
D: NA
J: TRBJ2-1
V: TRBV11-3
DNA: TGTGCCAGCAGCCAGGGGGGCCGCAATGAGCAGTTCTTC
CDR3: CASSQGGRNEQFF

size: NA
D: NA
J: TRBJ1-6
V: TRBV5-1
DNA: TGCGCCAGCAGCTTGGGGCAGATTTATAATTCACCCCTCCACTTT
CDR3: CASSLGQIYNSPLHF

size: NA
D: TRBD1
J: TRBJ1-1
V: TRBV5-8
DNA: TGTGCCAGCAGCTTGCACAGGGGGATTCGGAACACTGAAGCTTTCTTT
CDR3: CASSLHRGIRNTEAFF

size: NA
D: TRBD1
J: TRBJ2-7
V: TRBV28
DNA: TGTGCCAGCACGGACAGGACCTACGAGCAGTACTTC
CDR3: CASTDRTYEQYF

size: NA
D: NA
J: TRBJ2-5
V: TRBV29-1
DNA: TGCAGCGTTGATGGGCCGCGAGAGACCCAGTACTTC
CDR3: CSVDGPRETQYF

size: NA
D: NA
J: TRBJ1-5
V: TRBV7-2
DNA: TGTGCCAGCAGCGGAGACAGGAATCAGCCCCAGCATTTT
CDR3: CASSGDRNQPQHF

size: NA
D: NA
J: TRBJ1-5
V: TRBV18
DNA: TGTGCCAGCTCAGTCGGGACAACCAATCAGCCCCAGCATTTT
CDR3: CASSVGTTNQPQHF

size: once
D: TRBD2
J: TRBJ2-3
V: TRBV24-1
DNA: TGTGCCACCAGTGATTTTGGCCTAGCGGGTACGCAGTATTTT
CDR3: CATSDFGLAGTQYF

size: NA
D: NA
J: TRBJ2-1
V: TRBV7-2
DNA: TGTGCCAGCAGCTTGGGCAGGCTGGATGAGCAGTTCTTC
CDR3: CASSLGRLDEQFF

size: NA
D: NA
J: TRBJ1-1
V: TRBV12-2
DNA: TGTGCAAGTCGCCGGAAAGCGGCCGCTCCATTAATGAACACTGAAGCTTTCTTT
CDR3: CASRRKAAAPLMNTEAFF

size: NA
D: NA
J: TRBJ1-5
V: TRBV21-1
DNA: NA
CDR3: CASSRWGTGNPNQPQHF

size: NA
D: TRBD2
J: TRBJ2-1
V: TRBV24-1
DNA: TGTGCCACCAGTGATCCTAGCGGGAGTAGCAATGAGCAGTTCTTC
CDR3: CATSDPSGSSNEQFF

size: NA
D: NA
J: TRBJ2-2
V: TRBV11-2
DNA: TGTGCCAGCAGCTTAAGGGGACAGAACACCGGGGAGCTGTTTTTT
CDR3: CASSLRGQNTGELFF

size: NA
D: TRBD1
J: TRBJ2-3
V: TRBV27
DNA: TGTGCCAGCAGTTCTATCTCAATTTCCGGGACAGGGGTGACAGATACGCAGTATTTT
CDR3: CASSSISISGTGVTDTQYF

size: NA
D: TRBD1
J: TRBJ1-2
V: TRBV9
DNA: TGTGCCAGCAGCGCCAGGGACAGGGAAGACTATGGCTACACCTTC
CDR3: CASSARDREDYGYTF

size: NA
D: TRBD1
J: TRBJ2-7
V: TRBV9
DNA: TGTGCCAGCAGCGTAGGACAGGGATACTACGAGCAGTACTTC
CDR3: CASSVGQGYYEQYF

size: NA
D: NA
J: TRBJ2-3
V: TRBV3-1/TRBV3-2
DNA: TGTGCCAGCAGCCAAGGTAAAGATACGCAGTATTTT
CDR3: CASSQGKDTQYF

size: NA
D: TRBD1
J: TRBJ2-7
V: TRBV9
DNA: TGTGCCAGCAGCGAGGCAGGGGGCGCTTCCTACGAGCAGTACTTC
CDR3: CASSEAGGASYEQYF